The 5 T cell receptor beta chains presented below share a single source sample, sequenced in a study of identifying expanded T cells in peripheral blood. Some clones are missing from TCRdb's copy, which holds only in-frame ones; the method was immunoSEQ multiplex PCR. The sample lists about 100,000 clones, around 86% occurring once. The specimen was blood. These TCRs come from a person between 18 and 75 years old in good health.

In nucleotides, the CDR3 is TGTGCCAGCAGCCCACAGTCCGGAGCCTACGAGCAGTACTTC. It specifies CASSPQSGAYEQYF. The V gene is TRBV11-2, the J gene TRBJ2-7; D call uncertain. CDR1 and CDR2 (germline): SGHAT, FQNNGV. The CDR3 consists of 14 residues. V was clipped by 5 bases and J by 2 bases, with 13 bases between them.

This chain joins TRBV5-1 and TRBJ2-1; maybe TRBD1 (6 bases). Germline values: CDR1 SGHRS, CDR2 YFSETQ. V was clipped by 5 bases and J by 0 bases, with 27 bases between them. CDR3 length: 20 residues. CDR3: CASSLGQTWLIRSSYNEQFF. DNA for the CDR3: TGCGCCAGCAGTCTCGGACAGACATGGCTGATCCGAAGCTCCTACAATGAGCAGTTCTTC.

The genes are TRBV6-1 and TRBJ1-1; D possibly corresponds to TRBD1 (5 bases). The CDR3 loop spans 14 amino acids. Germline CDR1 and CDR2: MNHNS and SASEGT. V lost 4 bases to trimming and J lost 4 bases, with 13 bases between them. This CDR3 reads CASSGDWGVTEAFF. DNA of the CDR3: TGTGCCAGCAGTGGGGACTGGGGGGTCACTGAAGCTTTCTTT.

This chain joins TRBV29-1 and TRBJ2-3; 9 bases line up with TRBD1. The CDR3 extends over 14 amino acids. CDR1 is SQVTM and CDR2 is ANQGSEA in the germline V gene. J lost 5 bases, V lost 5 bases, and 8 bases had no gene match. The CDR3 sequence is CSVSGTGRKDTQYF. The DNA for the CDR3 is TGCAGCGTTTCCGGGACAGGGCGGAAAGATACGCAGTATTTT.

The V and J genes are TRBV7-8 and TRBJ2-5; no firm D call. CDR1 and CDR2 from the germline V gene are SGHVS and FQNEAQ. This CDR3 is 14 amino acids long. With 1 base removed from V and 2 bases from J, the gap between germline ends came to 8 bases. CDR3 nucleotide sequence: TGTGCCAGCAGCTTAGGTGCAGCACAAGAGACCCAGTACTTC. Protein sequence: CASSLGAAQETQYF.